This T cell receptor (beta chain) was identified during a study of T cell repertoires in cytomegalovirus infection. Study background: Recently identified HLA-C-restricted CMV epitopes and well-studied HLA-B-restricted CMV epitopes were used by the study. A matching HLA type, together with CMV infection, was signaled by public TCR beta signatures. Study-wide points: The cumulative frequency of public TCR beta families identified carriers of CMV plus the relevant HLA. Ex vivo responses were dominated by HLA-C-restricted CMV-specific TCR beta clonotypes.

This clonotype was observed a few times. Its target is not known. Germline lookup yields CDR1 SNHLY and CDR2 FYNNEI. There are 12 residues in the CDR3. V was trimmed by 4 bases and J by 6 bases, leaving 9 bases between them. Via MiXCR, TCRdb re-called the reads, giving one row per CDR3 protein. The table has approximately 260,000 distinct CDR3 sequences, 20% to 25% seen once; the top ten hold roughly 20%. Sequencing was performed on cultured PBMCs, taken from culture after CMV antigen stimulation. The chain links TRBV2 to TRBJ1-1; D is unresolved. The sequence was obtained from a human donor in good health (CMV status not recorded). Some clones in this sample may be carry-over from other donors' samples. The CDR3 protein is CASSGRVAEAFF. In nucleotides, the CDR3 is TGTGCCAGCAGTGGGAGGGTCGCTGAAGCTTTCTTT.